The sequence of this T cell receptor beta chain was determined in a study of PD-1 blockade in classical Hodgkin lymphoma. Study conclusions and caveats: Why repertoires differed is undefined; disease activity or prior therapy possibly contributed. At C4D1, TCR diversity had climbed significantly for CD4+ cells, though not for CD8+ cells.

TCRdb's copy holds only in-frame clones and misses some; the assay was immunoSEQ multiplex PCR. The repertoire consists of a few thousand clones, with 72% occurring once and the leading ten covering 24%. Time point of the sample: cycle 4 day 1 (C4D1), after five to seven weeks of nivolumab. All patients relapsed after autologous stem cell transplantation, and brentuximab vedotin exposure varied. Magnetic depletion of non-target cells from thawed PBMCs yielded purified CD8+ T cells. The V segment lost 5 bases and the J segment 3 bases; nucleotides outside the gene matches: 7. The CDR3 spans 15 residues. Germline assignment: CDR1 SGHNT and CDR2 YENEEA. As regards this clone: What it binds is not known.

The source is a human donor with classical Hodgkin lymphoma. The source was CD8+ T cells from blood, collected before the fourth cycle of nivolumab. The V call is TRBV11-3, the J call TRBJ2-1, with TRBD2 matching 7 bases. This CDR3 is CASSESGERYNEQFF. The DNA for the CDR3 is TGTGCCAGCAGCGAGAGCGGGGAACGCTACAATGAGCAGTTCTTC.